The entry below describes one TCR beta chain. One junction end disagrees with the germline gene, perhaps due to a read error. Authors' data handling: Amplifying reference gene primers gave estimates of nucleated cell counts. The method was immunoSEQ multiplex PCR; TCRdb's version includes in-frame clones alone and lacks a portion of them. V and J calls and clone size are copied from that table; D and trimming were computed from the DNA. The sample has 200,000 to 250,000 clones, nearly 90% seen once. The sample originates from a study of blood T cell repertoires in COVID-19. The germline V gene has CDR1 SSHAT and CDR2 FNYEAQ (reference sequence). The CDR3 totals 16 residues.

Sequencing was carried out using PBMCs or T cells enriched from blood (not recorded which). This TCR was recovered from a man aged 25-40 years who had recovered from COVID-19. The chain carries TRBV7-7 and TRBJ1-3, with D possibly TRBD1 on 5 matching bases. The CDR3 here is CASSAGTNPAGNTIYF. The CDR3 coding sequence is TGTGCTAGCAGCGCCGGGACTAACCCTGCTGGAAACACCATATATTTT. Looking up the rest from reference TRBV7-7 and TRBJ1-3 gives the full variable domain: GAGVSQSPRYKVTKRGQDVTLRCDPISSHATLYWYQQALGQGPEFLTYFNYEAQPDKSGLPSDRFSAERPEGSISTLTIQRTEQRDSAMYRCASSAGTNPAGNTIYFGEGSWLTVV.